Listed here are 26 T cell receptor beta chains from one sample, sequenced in a study of T cell clones after liver transplantation. The data were produced by immunoSEQ multiplex PCR, yet TCRdb's version contains in-frame clones alone and is incomplete. The table shows about 68,000 clones, with 92% occurring only once. The sequencing used CD4+ T cells from blood, collected about 25 months after liver transplant. The source is a human patient who received a liver transplant. Among the T cells, some may be from the graft donor.

V and J are TRBV7-9 and TRBJ2-7; D is possibly TRBD1 (6 bases). Trimming removed 4 bases from V and 7 bases from J, with 14 bases in between. The CDR3 covers 13 residues. CDR1 SEHNR and CDR2 FQNEAQ come from the germline V gene (reference sequence). CDR3 DNA: TGTGCCAGCAGCTACACAGGGTTAGGGGAGCAGTACTTC. This gives the protein CASSYTGLGEQYF.

The chain joins TRBV2 to TRBJ2-7; D gene unclear. Between the trimmed V and J ends, which lost 7 bases and 2 bases, there was a span of 12 bases. Germline V CDR1 and CDR2: SNHLY, FYNNEI. The CDR3 is made up of 13 amino acids. In DNA form, the CDR3 reads TGTGCCAGCACCACCGTACTTGCCTACGAGCAGTACTTC. Its protein product is CASTTVLAYEQYF.

For the CDR3, the DNA is TGTGCCAGCAGTGAAAATTTAAGGGGCGGTGAAAAACTGTTTTTT. This sequence encodes CASSENLRGGEKLFF. J is TRBJ1-4 and V is TRBV6-1; a weak D match, TRBD1 (5 bases). The length of the CDR3 is 15 residues. Per germline, CDR1 MNHNS and CDR2 SASEGT. The ends were cut back, 2 bases at V and 7 bases at J, with 14 bases in the middle.

By sample share, this clone is medium-sized. This chain links TRBV2 with TRBJ1-1; D unresolved. Trimming took off 8 bases at V and 4 bases at J, with 20 bases between the two ends. This CDR3 spans 15 amino acids. The germline V gene has CDR1 SNHLY and CDR2 FYNNEI. The CDR3: CASDTPKVASTEAFF. The CDR3 bases are TGTGCCAGCGATACCCCAAAGGTCGCATCCACTGAAGCTTTCTTT.

The V gene is TRBV2, the J gene TRBJ2-5; TRBD2 matches at 13 bases. The CDR3 spans 16 residues. Looked up from germline, CDR1 is SNHLY and CDR2 is FYNNEI. Germline trimming cut 4 bases from V and 5 bases from J; bases unmatched to any gene: 7. The CDR3 DNA follows: TGTGCCAGCAGTGGGAAAGGACTAGCGGGAGACGAGACCCAGTACTTC. Residues: CASSGKGLAGDETQYF.

The rearrangement links TRBV7-9 to TRBJ2-5, with D possibly matching TRBD1 (5 bases). Germline V lookup: CDR1 SEHNR, CDR2 FQNEAQ (reference sequence). The CDR3 loop spans 14 amino acids. Deletions cut 5 bases from V and 5 bases from J, with 15 bases between. DNA for the CDR3: TGTGCCAGCAGCCTCCTTCAGGGTAGCGAGACCCAGTACTTC. Translating it yields CASSLLQGSETQYF.

V and J are TRBV29-1 and TRBJ2-7; 7 nucleotides line up with TRBD1. After removal of 5 bases from V and 0 bases from J, the junction contained 1 base not matched to a gene. This CDR3 is 12 amino acids long. The germline V gene encodes CDR1 SQVTM and CDR2 ANQGSEA. CDR3 sequence reads: CSVRTGSYEQYF. CDR3 DNA sequence: TGCAGCGTTAGGACAGGCTCCTACGAGCAGTACTTC.

The genes are TRBV18 and TRBJ2-6, with D uncertain. V dropped 0 bases and J dropped 0 bases, with 3 bases sitting between them. CDR3 length: 15 residues. Germline CDR1 reads KGHSH; CDR2 reads LQKENI. The CDR3 loop is CASSPPDSGANVLTF. The CDR3 bases are TGTGCCAGCTCACCACCGGACTCTGGGGCCAACGTCCTGACTTTC. The full variable domain, completed using reference TRBV18 and TRBJ2-6, is NAGVMQNPRHLVRRRGQEARLRCSPMKGHSHVYWYRQLPEEGLKFMVYLQKENIIDESGMPKERFSAEFPKEGPSILRIQQVVRGDSAAYFCASSPPDSGANVLTFGAGSRLTVL.

J is TRBJ2-7 and V is TRBV5-6; 11 bases fit TRBD2. The CDR3 has 14 amino acids. Trimming took 4 bases from V and 6 from J; bases not matched to a gene: 6. Germline V lookup: CDR1 SGHDT, CDR2 YYEEEE. For the CDR3, the DNA is TGTGCCAGCAGCCCCGCGGGACTAGCGGTCGAGCAGTACTTC. The encoded protein is CASSPAGLAVEQYF. The entire variable domain, with the rest obtained from reference TRBV5-6 and TRBJ2-7, is as follows: DAGVTQSPTHLIKTRGQQVTLRCSPKSGHDTVSWYQQALGQGPQFIFQYYEEEERQRGNFPDRFSGHQFPNYSSELNVNALLLGDSALYLCASSPAGLAVEQYFGPGTRLTVT.

The rearrangement joins TRBV19 to TRBJ1-5; D gene uncertain. The CDR3 length is 11 residues. CDR1 is LNHDA, CDR2 SQIVND, per germline (reference sequence). The V gene lost 4 bases and the J gene lost 12 bases, with 10 bases spanning the gap. CDR3 bases: TGTGCCAGTAGTACCTTGGATGTCCAGCATTTT. This gives the protein CASSTLDVQHF.

The chain links TRBV7-6 to TRBJ2-2; the D call may be TRBD1 or TRBD2 (5 bases each). The CDR3 length is 16 residues. Per germline, CDR1 SGHVS and CDR2 FNYEAQ. V was pared by 1 base and J by 0 bases, with 9 bases between. The CDR3 bases are TGTGCCAGCAGCTTAGTGGGGCGGGCGAACACCGGGGAGCTGTTTTTT. Protein: CASSLVGRANTGELFF.

This sequence joins TRBV19 and TRBJ2-2; 10 nucleotides align to TRBD2. This CDR3 spans 15 amino acids. Germline trimming cut 6 bases from V and 3 bases from J; bases unmatched to any gene: 4. CDR1 is LNHDA, CDR2 SQIVND, per germline (reference sequence). CDR3 protein: CASSRTSGYTGELFF. DNA of the CDR3: TGTGCCAGTAGCAGGACTAGCGGTTACACCGGGGAGCTGTTTTTT.

The chain has TRBV28 and TRBJ1-2; D call uncertain. The CDR3 has 11 residues. CDR1 and CDR2 (germline): MDHEN, SYDVKM. The CDR3 loop is CALGYPYGYTF. DNA for the CDR3: TGTGCGCTCGGATATCCCTATGGCTACACCTTC.

The chain is built from TRBV5-6 and TRBJ2-5; tentative D call: TRBD1 (6 bases). Germline lookup yields CDR1 SGHDT and CDR2 YYEEEE. V was clipped by 0 bases and J by 2 bases, with 11 bases between them. This CDR3 is built from 15 residues. The CDR3 sequence: CASSLGRGRQETQYF. The CDR3 DNA reads as TGTGCCAGCAGCTTGGGCAGGGGTAGGCAAGAGACCCAGTACTTC.

The rearrangement uses TRBV4-1 and TRBJ2-3, with D possibly TRBD2 on 6 matching bases. Trimming pared 0 bases from V and 2 bases from J, leaving 15 bases between. Per the germline V gene, CDR1 is MGHRA and CDR2 is YSYEKL. The CDR3 covers 17 residues. The CDR3 bases are TGCGCCAGCAGCCAAGAGGGACTTCCTGGGACCACAGATACGCAGTATTTT. As protein: CASSQEGLPGTTDTQYF.

The V gene is TRBV19, the J gene TRBJ2-7, with a weak D call TRBD2 (6 bases). The ends were cut back, 4 bases at V and 7 bases at J, with 17 bases in the middle. Germline-derived CDR1 and CDR2 are LNHDA and SQIVND (reference sequence). This CDR3 comprises 14 residues. The CDR3 loop reads CASSKRASAWEQYF. The CDR3 coding sequence is TGTGCCAGTAGTAAGCGGGCTAGTGCGTGGGAGCAGTACTTC.

The rearrangement joins TRBV6-6 to TRBJ2-1; 7 nucleotides match TRBD2. CDR3 length: 15 amino acids. Germline V gene sequence: CDR1 MNHNY, CDR2 SVGAGI (reference sequence). The V and J ends lost 4 bases and 6 bases, in that order; junction bases with no gene match: 9. CDR3 bases: TGTGCCAGCAGTTCCGCGACTAGCACTCGCAATGAGCAGTTCTTC. Translation gives CASSSATSTRNEQFF.

The rearrangement uses TRBV5-1 and TRBJ1-1, with D possibly being TRBD1 (6 bases). The germline CDR1 and CDR2 sequences are SGHRS and YFSETQ. V was pared by 5 bases and J by 4 bases, with 12 bases between. The CDR3 extends over 13 amino acids. The CDR3 spells CASRYRGTTEAFF. As DNA, the CDR3 is TGCGCCAGCAGATATAGGGGGACCACTGAAGCTTTCTTT.

The genes are TRBV5-7 and TRBJ2-1; D unresolved. TRBV5-7 is classed as an ORF, of uncertain function. The length of the CDR3 is 14 residues. Between the trimmed V and J ends, which lost 7 bases and 4 bases, there was a span of 15 bases. The CDR3 protein is CASAVISCYNEQFF. In DNA form, the CDR3 reads TGTGCCAGCGCGGTAATTAGCTGTTACAATGAGCAGTTCTTC.

A single count supports this clone. CDR3 nucleotide sequence: TGTGCCAGCAGCCCAGGGGACAGTGGGGACACTGAAGCTTTCTTT. It encodes CASSPGDSGDTEAFF. The chain combines TRBV4-2 with TRBJ1-1, with 7 bases that match TRBD1. In germline, CDR1 is LGHNA, CDR2 YNFKEQ. The V and J ends lost 4 bases and 3 bases, in that order; junction bases with no gene match: 8. CDR3 length: 15 residues.

The chain carries TRBV6-4 and TRBJ2-7; D is unclear. This CDR3 region has 15 residues. The germline V gene encodes CDR1 MRHNA and CDR2 SNTAGT. V lost 3 bases and J 1 base, leaving 13 bases between the germline ends. The DNA for the CDR3 is TGTGCCAGCAGTGAACAGACGGAACCTTCCTACGAGCAGTACTTC. Protein sequence: CASSEQTEPSYEQYF.

The gene calls are TRBV30 and TRBJ2-1; TRBD1 is a possible D gene (6 bases). The CDR3 is 12 amino acids. CDR1 is GTSNPN, CDR2 SVGIG, per germline (reference sequence). CDR3: CALTGTYNEQFF. The CDR3 nucleotides are TGTGCTCTAACCGGGACATACAATGAGCAGTTCTTC.

The chain couples TRBV6-1 to TRBJ1-1, with D uncertain. The CDR3 is 13 residues long. The germline gives CDR1 MNHNS, CDR2 SASEGT. V was pared by 4 bases and J by 0 bases, with 6 bases between. As DNA, the CDR3 is TGTGCCAGCAGTGTCCATCTGAACACTGAAGCTTTCTTT. As protein: CASSVHLNTEAFF.

This chain connects TRBV5-4 to TRBJ2-5, with D possibly TRBD2 on 6 matching bases. CDR1 and CDR2 (germline): SGHNT, YYREEE (reference sequence). V lost 4 bases to trimming and J lost 2 bases, with 9 bases between them. The CDR3 covers 13 residues. Written as DNA, the CDR3 is TGTGCCAGCAGCCGCCTAGCGCAAGAGACCCAGTACTTC. The encoded protein is CASSRLAQETQYF. The full variable domain, completed using reference TRBV5-4 and TRBJ2-5, is ETGVTQSPTHLIKTRGQQVTLRCSSQSGHNTVSWYQQALGQGPQFIFQYYREEENGRGNFPPRFSGLQFPNYSSELNVNALELDDSALYLCASSRLAQETQYFGPGTRLLVL.

This chain links TRBV11-3 with TRBJ2-1; D uncertain. Germline CDR1 reads SGHNT; CDR2 reads YENEEA. Trimming left V 3 bases short and J 7 bases short, with 7 bases between. The CDR3 is made up of 12 amino acids. The CDR3 DNA follows: TGTGCCAGCAGCTTCTCCGGGAATGAGCAGTTCTTC. Translated: CASSFSGNEQFF.

In its sample, this clone was seen once. V is TRBV30 and J is TRBJ2-7; possible D gene TRBD2, 6 bases. Germline V gene sequence: CDR1 GTSNPN, CDR2 SVGIG (reference sequence). V dropped 4 bases and J dropped 6 bases, with 13 bases sitting between them. The length of the CDR3 is 12 residues. This CDR3 is CAWNGHSGEQYF. DNA of the CDR3: TGTGCCTGGAATGGGCATAGCGGCGAGCAGTACTTC.